A selection of T cell receptor beta chains follows, all from one sample in a study of pediatric ulcerative colitis. Clones were sequenced by immunoSEQ multiplex PCR, and TCRdb holds only the in-frame ones, with some missing. This table holds 44,000 or so clones, under 80% found once. Sequencing input: gut tissue. Source of these receptors: a girl aged 10-17 years with moderate ulcerative colitis. Both conserved end residues are trimmed from each CDR3. Each record gives: J gene, V gene, clone size, D gene, CDR3 protein. A D gene is named only where the DNA matches it firmly. A row's size may be missing; if present it is once, few, many or a size class.

>TRBJ2-7|TRBV5-1|-|TRBD2
ASSWVAGGPYEQY
>TRBJ2-5|TRBV18|-|-
ASSPAARETQY
>TRBJ1-2|TRBV5-1|-|TRBD1
ASSLETGGTPYGYT
>TRBJ2-1|TRBV5-5|-|-
ASTLGIGPADYNEQF
>TRBJ1-4|TRBV6-1|few|-
ASSGSEVKLF
>TRBJ1-5|TRBV10-2|once|-
ASSDRGQPQH
>TRBJ2-4|TRBV6-1|-|-
ASSEAGGSVTKNIQY
>TRBJ1-2|TRBV7-6|few|-
ASTRWGGERGYGYT
>TRBJ1-6|TRBV6-1|-|-
ASSAYVRGSYNSPLH
>TRBJ2-6|TRBV5-1|-|-
ASRDSGANVLT
>TRBJ2-7|TRBV14|-|TRBD2
ASSQGLAGVYEQY
>TRBJ1-6|TRBV2|-|-
ASSDIPFQALH
>TRBJ2-6|TRBV30|-|-
AWSYGGNSGANVLT
>TRBJ2-5|TRBV5-1|-|-
ASSPSPSGQETQY
>TRBJ1-2|TRBV19|-|-
ASSPQEGAYGYT
>TRBJ2-1|TRBV29-1|-|-
SVVRSASSYNEQF
>TRBJ1-2|TRBV19|-|-
ASSMQGEAYGYT
>TRBJ2-1|TRBV7-6|-|-
ASSLAEFTNNEQF
>TRBJ2-5|TRBV5-1|-|-
ASSLALGETQY
>TRBJ2-3|TRBV19|few|-
ASSINRNTDTQY
>TRBJ1-5|TRBV6-1|-|-
ASRPGSQPQH
>TRBJ2-3|TRBV7-2|-|TRBD2
ASSSGLALLTDTQY
>TRBJ2-2|TRBV7-9|-|-
ASSPDRNTGELF
>TRBJ2-3|TRBV27|once|TRBD1
ASSSRTGPRDTQY
>TRBJ2-6|TRBV27|-|-
ASSFRDAANVLT
>TRBJ1-1|TRBV5-6|-|-
ASSLPGGYTEAF
>TRBJ2-4|TRBV5-1|once|-
ASSSDRQNIQY
>TRBJ1-1|TRBV7-2|-|-
ASSPYGLYTEAF
>TRBJ1-2|TRBV7-2|-|-
ASSFTSGANYGYT
>TRBJ1-1|TRBV27|once|TRBD1
ASRPRTGGRAF
>TRBJ1-1|TRBV29-1|-|-
SVVRRQNTEAF
>TRBJ1-5|TRBV28|few|-
ASSLSGRGNQPQH
>TRBJ1-1|TRBV6-5|-|-
ASRLTVNTEAF
>TRBJ2-1|TRBV29-1|once|TRBD2
SVESPLAGIYNEQF
>TRBJ2-1|TRBV29-1|-|-
SVGGTSHYNEQF
>TRBJ1-1|TRBV30|few|-
AWSVKNTEAF
>TRBJ2-2|TRBV7-8|-|-
ASSFSGSTGELF
>TRBJ1-6|TRBV13|-|-
ASSPGQAYNSPLH
>TRBJ2-2|TRBV5-1|few|-
ASSSNGGTNTGELF
>TRBJ2-2|TRBV5-4|-|-
ASSQEAGRNTGELF
>TRBJ1-1|TRBV19|-|-
ASSISGTVNTEAF
>TRBJ2-7|TRBV4-1|-|TRBD1
ASSRQGAGGAGEQY
>TRBJ2-3|TRBV28|-|-
ASSSPAASTDTQY
>TRBJ2-1|TRBV5-1|-|TRBD2
ASSLGASGRADEQF
>TRBJ2-7|TRBV29-1|-|-
SVGGGQTYEQY
>TRBJ1-1|TRBV21-1|once|-
ASSKVAGEGSNTEAF
>TRBJ2-1|TRBV19|-|-
ASNGLRYNEQF
>TRBJ1-2|TRBV30|-|-
AWSVKGGYGYT